The T cell receptor beta chain described here comes from a study of beta chain features in type 1 diabetes. Whole-study findings and limits: TCRB CDR3s were moderately but significantly shorter in Type 1 diabetes patients in all four CD4+ subsets. The influence of HLA type on TCRB rearrangement stayed undetermined.

This CDR3 spans 13 amino acids. Germline CDR1 and CDR2: SGHTA and FQGNSA. Trimming removed 5 bases from V and 4 bases from J, with 9 bases in between. Details on this clone: Its specificity is unknown.

Sequenced material consisted of expressed TCRB transcripts (all of the isolated RNA was reverse transcribed). This table comes from immunoSEQ multiplex PCR, and its TCRdb copy is limited to in-frame clones, with some not included. The sample includes more than 250,000 clones, about 20% seen only once; the top ten take about 0.027%. The TCR originated in a woman between 40 and 50 years old with type 1 diabetes. Material for sequencing was naive CD4+ T cells from blood. V gene TRBV7-2 combines with J gene TRBJ1-5; no clear D. This CDR3 reads CASSISRNQPQHF. CDR3 nucleotides: TGTGCCAGCAGCATCTCCAGAAATCAGCCCCAGCATTTT.